The entry below gives a single T cell receptor beta chain sequence along with its context. Its antigen is as yet unknown. The data stem from a study of T cells in Graves' hyperthyroidism and ophthalmopathy. Broader study findings: Ophthalmopathy stood apart from stable hyperthyroidism in a 13 V-J model. In blood, most of the thyroid clonotypes expanded above 0.001 were also present. Progression to ophthalmopathy was predicted a median of approximately 6.4 months early.

V lost 2 bases and J lost 5, with 9 bases in between. Germline lookup yields CDR1 SQVTM and CDR2 ANQGSEA. The CDR3 runs 13 residues. Authors of the study amplified TCR beta CDR3 regions from RNA transcripts. Initially, a first-round RT-PCR of the TCR CDR3 employed the HTBI primer set. Each CDR3 protein gets one entry after TCRdb re-called the multiplex PCR reads with MiXCR. The table has about 500,000 distinct CDR3 sequences, over 45% seen once. V gene TRBV29-1 combines with J gene TRBJ1-4; no firm D call. The TCR sequence derives from an adult woman with Graves' disease, either hyperthyroidism or ophthalmopathy (not recorded which). The specimen sequenced was peripheral blood or thyroid tissue (not recorded which). CDR3 region: CSVERPHNEKLFF. The CDR3 DNA follows: TGCAGCGTTGAACGCCCGCACAATGAAAAACTGTTTTTT. Full variable domain (outside the CDR3, taken from reference TRBV29-1 and TRBJ1-4): SAVISQKPSRDICQRGTSLTIQCQVDSQVTMMFWYRQQPGQSLTLIATANQGSEATYESGFVIDKFPISRPNLTFSTLTVSNMSPEDSSIYLCSVERPHNEKLFFGSGTQLSVL.